The clone carrying this T cell receptor beta chain was seen repeatedly, ten times or more. Each CDR3 protein is one row after TCRdb ran MiXCR on the reads. Of some 220,000 distinct CDR3 sequences listed, 25% to 35% are singletons. The CDR3 spans 17 residues. V lost 5 bases and J lost 5, with 24 bases in between. CDR1 and CDR2 from the germline V gene are LGHDT and YNNKEL (reference sequence). This sample was included in a study of kidney transplant recipient with SARS-CoV-2 infection. The V and J genes are TRBV3-1 and TRBJ2-5; D ambiguous. The sequencing here drew on a blood sample, taken at baseline and on roughly day 110 from a kidney transplant recipient. This clonotype was obtained from a male patient aged 25-45 years who had COVID-19 and was a kidney transplant recipient. The T cells may come from the graft donor. CDR3 nucleotide sequence: TGTGCCAGCAGCAATTGGAGTCCCATTTCTTTCTCTGAGACCCAGTACTTC. Translating gives CASSNWSPISFSETQYF.